These 25 T cell receptor beta chains originate from one sample sequenced in a study of cytomegalovirus exposure and HLA in healthy donors. This PCR relied on a set of 60 Vbeta primers and 13 Jbeta primers. Clones were sequenced by immunoSEQ multiplex PCR, and TCRdb holds only the in-frame ones, with some missing. Among about 67,000 clones listed, 75% to 90% were seen once. Material for sequencing was PBMCs. The receptors originated from a woman between 25 and 40 years old in good health and CMV-seropositive.

This clone was seen just once. V is TRBV2 and J is TRBJ1-3; D might be TRBD1 (5 bases). Per the germline V gene, CDR1 is SNHLY and CDR2 is FYNNEI. V lost 7 bases, J lost 0 bases, and 7 bases lay in between. The CDR3 runs to 13 residues. CDR3 bases: TGTGCCAGCACCGACAGCTCTGGAAACACCATATATTTT. Translated: CASTDSSGNTIYF.

The chain couples TRBV2 to TRBJ2-1, with D possibly TRBD1 on 6 matching bases. V dropped 4 bases and J dropped 8 bases, with 6 bases sitting between them. Looked up from germline, CDR1 is SNHLY and CDR2 is FYNNEI. There are 11 residues in the CDR3. CDR3 in DNA: TGTGCCAGCAGTGGGACAGATGAGCAGTTCTTC. Amino acid sequence: CASSGTDEQFF.

The V gene is TRBV5-6, the J gene TRBJ2-3, with a possible D match to TRBD2 (6 bases). In germline, CDR1 is SGHDT, CDR2 YYEEEE. Between the trimmed V and J ends, which lost 1 base and 8 bases, there was a span of 14 bases. The CDR3 has 14 amino acids. CDR3 bases: TGTGCCAGCAGCTTGTGGGCTAGCGTCGCTACGCAGTATTTT. Amino acids: CASSLWASVATQYF.

This clone was counted a single time. The chain joins TRBV28 to TRBJ2-7, with 12 bases identical to TRBD2. CDR1 MDHEN and CDR2 SYDVKM come from the germline V gene. Trimming removed 10 bases from V and 7 bases from J; junction bases left unmatched: 17. The CDR3 contains 16 residues. The DNA of the CDR3 is TGTGCCATCGCCGCATCGACTAGCGGGAGCTTCCGGGAGCAGTACTTC. Its protein is CAIAASTSGSFREQYF.

The CDR3 reads CASSSLIAGHTGELFF. Written as DNA, the CDR3 is TGTGCCAGCAGCTCACTAATAGCGGGGCACACCGGGGAGCTGTTTTTT. The chain uses TRBV5-6 and TRBJ2-2; TRBD2 matches at 8 bases. The CDR3 consists of 16 residues. The trim removed 3 bases at V and 3 bases at J, leaving 7 bases unmatched. Germline V CDR1 and CDR2: SGHDT, YYEEEE.

In the case of this clone: The sample has other DNA sequences that encode this CDR3 too. The gene calls are TRBV18 and TRBJ1-5, with D unclear. CDR1 is KGHSH and CDR2 is LQKENI in the germline V gene. The CDR3 is 13 amino acids. The V end lost 6 bases, the J end lost 3 bases, and 9 bases lay between the germline ends. CDR3 region: CASSADSNQPQHF. The CDR3 nucleotides are TGTGCCAGCTCGGCGGACTCCAATCAGCCCCAGCATTTT.

This chain uses TRBV28 with TRBJ2-3; a possible D gene is TRBD2 (5 bases). CDR1 and CDR2 from the germline V gene are MDHEN and SYDVKM. CDR3 length: 15 amino acids. V lost 3 bases and J 6 bases, leaving 16 bases between the germline ends. CDR3 sequence: CASSFPDWRRDTQYF. CDR3 bases: TGTGCCAGCAGTTTCCCCGACTGGCGGAGGGATACGCAGTATTTT.

J is TRBJ1-2 and V is TRBV30, with 11 bases fitting TRBD1. V lost 1 base, J lost 7 bases, and 5 bases stayed unmatched. Germline assignment: CDR1 GTSNPN and CDR2 SVGIG (reference sequence). The CDR3 is 14 amino acids. The CDR3 is CAWSGTGGAGGYTF. The CDR3 region has the DNA TGTGCCTGGAGTGGGACAGGGGGCGCAGGTGGCTACACCTTC.

The chain has TRBV5-4 and TRBJ2-7, with TRBD1 as a possible D gene (6 bases). The germline CDR1 and CDR2 sequences are SGHNT and YYREEE (reference sequence). CDR3 length: 14 residues. The V and J ends lost 4 bases and 4 bases respectively, with 15 bases between them. CDR3: CASSDQGSKYEQYF. The CDR3 nucleotides are TGTGCCAGCAGCGACCAGGGGTCCAAGTACGAGCAGTACTTC.

The V and J genes are TRBV4-1 and TRBJ2-7; 10 bases line up with TRBD2. With 3 bases clipped from V and 2 bases from J, the junction kept 7 bases outside the gene matches. Germline-derived CDR1 and CDR2 are MGHRA and YSYEKL. The CDR3 runs 16 residues. The CDR3 sequence is CASSQRTSGTTYEQYF. For the CDR3, the DNA is TGCGCCAGCAGCCAGCGAACTAGCGGGACGACCTACGAGCAGTACTTC.

The chain carries TRBV7-8 and TRBJ2-7; D may be TRBD2 (5 bases). The CDR3 runs 16 residues. V was trimmed by 2 bases and J by 3 bases, leaving 17 bases between them. Germline V CDR1 and CDR2: SGHVS, FQNEAQ. The CDR3 is CASSLYVGAANYEQYF. Here the CDR3 DNA reads TGTGCCAGCAGCTTATATGTGGGAGCAGCGAACTACGAGCAGTACTTC. Variable domain in full (rest from reference TRBV7-8 and TRBJ2-7): GAGVSQSPRYKVAKRGQDVALRCDPISGHVSLFWYQQALGQGPEFLTYFQNEAQLDKSGLPSDRFFAERPEGSVSTLKIQRTQQEDSAVYLCASSLYVGAANYEQYFGPGTRLTVT.

The chain links TRBV9 to TRBJ2-7; no clear D. The CDR3 loop spans 13 amino acids. The V gene's germline CDR1 is SGDLS and CDR2 YYNGEE. Deletions cut 3 bases from V and 2 bases from J, with 9 bases between. In DNA, the CDR3 is TGTGCCAGCAGCGCCAGTAACCCCTACGAGCAGTACTTC. This sequence encodes CASSASNPYEQYF.

This sequence joins TRBV5-1 and TRBJ2-7; tentative D call: TRBD1 (7 bases). This CDR3 is 15 amino acids long. V gave up 4 bases and J gave up 3 bases, with 17 bases separating them. Germline CDR1 is SGHRS and CDR2 is YFSETQ. In DNA, the CDR3 is TGCGCCAGCAGCAGCAGGGGGGACCAACGCTACGAGCAGTACTTC. It specifies CASSSRGDQRYEQYF.

CDR3 in amino acids: CASSPRSEAFF. DNA of the CDR3: TGTGCCAGCAGCCCTAGGAGTGAAGCTTTCTTT. The chain joins TRBV21-1 to TRBJ1-1. TRBV21-1 is a pseudogene locus. This CDR3 region has 11 residues.

With respect to this clone: The identical CDR3 is also encoded by other nucleotide sequences in the sample. The rearrangement links TRBV27 to TRBJ2-3; D possibly corresponds to TRBD2 (5 bases). This CDR3 is 16 amino acids long. Germline loops: CDR1 MNHEY, CDR2 SMNVEV (reference sequence). Trimming removed 5 bases from V and 2 bases from J, with 17 bases in between. The DNA of the CDR3 is TGTGCCAGCAGTCAAATTCCAGGACTTTCCACAGATACGCAGTATTTT. Amino acids: CASSQIPGLSTDTQYF.

The gene calls are TRBV7-9 and TRBJ2-1; 12 bases map to TRBD2. Per the germline V gene, CDR1 is SEHNR and CDR2 is FQNEAQ (reference sequence). The J segment lost 7 bases and the V segment lost 4 bases, leaving 5 bases of the junction unmatched. The CDR3 has 15 residues. The DNA of the CDR3 is TGTGCCAGCAGCTCTCTAGCGGGAGGGCAAAATGAGCAGTTCTTC. It codes for CASSSLAGGQNEQFF.

The V gene is TRBV6-5, the J gene TRBJ1-5; a weak D match, TRBD1 (5 bases). Germline CDR1 is MNHEY and CDR2 is SVGAGI. The germline V and J ends were trimmed by 6 bases and 1 base, with 13 bases remaining between them. The CDR3 has 15 amino acids. The CDR3 here is CASRTDRSSNQPQHF. CDR3 DNA sequence: TGTGCCAGCAGAACCGACAGAAGCAGCAATCAGCCCCAGCATTTT.

This chain connects TRBV6-5 to TRBJ1-6; 7 nucleotides match TRBD1. V lost 2 bases to trimming and J lost 7 bases; unmatched junction nucleotides: 2. CDR1 and CDR2 (germline): MNHEY, SVGAGI. This CDR3 comprises 14 residues. CDR3: CASSYRGQNSPLHF. In DNA, the CDR3 is TGTGCCAGCAGTTACAGGGGACAGAATTCACCCCTCCACTTT.

J is TRBJ2-4 and V is TRBV2; 9 bases are a match to TRBD1. The CDR3 runs to 15 residues. V dropped 6 bases and J dropped 0; count of bases not matched to a gene: 3. CDR1 SNHLY and CDR2 FYNNEI come from the germline V gene. The CDR3 sequence is CASRGQGSAKNIQYF. In DNA, the CDR3 is TGTGCCAGCAGGGGACAGGGTTCAGCCAAAAACATTCAGTACTTC.

The rearrangement joins TRBV28 to TRBJ2-6, with no clear D. The CDR3 is 16 residues long. Germline loops: CDR1 MDHEN, CDR2 SYDVKM. The ends were cut back, 2 bases at V and 0 bases at J, with 8 bases in the middle. CDR3 in amino acids: CASSLNRPSGANVLTF. The CDR3, as DNA: TGTGCCAGCAGTTTAAACAGACCCTCTGGGGCCAACGTCCTGACTTTC.

The chain recombines TRBV7-9 with TRBJ1-1, with D unresolved. V lost 1 base and J 1 base, leaving 7 bases between the germline ends. Germline loops: CDR1 SEHNR, CDR2 FQNEAQ (reference sequence). The CDR3 covers 14 residues. The chain's CDR3 is CASSLVGQNTEAFF. CDR3 coding DNA: TGTGCCAGCAGCTTAGTTGGCCAGAACACTGAAGCTTTCTTT.

The chain links TRBV12-5 to TRBJ2-1; D not resolved. V was shortened by 3 bases and J by 10 bases, with 10 bases between the two germline ends. The CDR3 runs to 12 residues. Per germline, CDR1 LGHNT and CDR2 FRNRAP. DNA of the CDR3: TGTGCTAGTGGTTTTGAGTTGCGGGAGCAGTTCTTC. This sequence encodes CASGFELREQFF.

The V gene is TRBV9, the J gene TRBJ1-2; maybe TRBD1 (6 bases). The CDR3 is 14 amino acids. Trimming took off 4 bases at V and 7 bases at J, with 17 bases between the two ends. In germline, CDR1 is SGDLS, CDR2 YYNGEE. The CDR3 nucleotides read TGTGCCAGCAGCCGGCAACAGGGTAGTGGTGGCTACACCTTC. This codes for CASSRQQGSGGYTF.

The chain combines TRBV5-4 with TRBJ2-5; 8 nucleotides line up with TRBD2. This CDR3 is built from 15 residues. The V and J ends lost 1 base and 1 base, in that order; junction bases with no gene match: 3. Germline V gene data show CDR1 as SGHNT and CDR2 as YYREEE (reference sequence). As DNA, the CDR3 is TGTGCCAGCAGCTTGTTTAGCGGGGCCCAAGAGACCCAGTACTTC. This sequence encodes CASSLFSGAQETQYF.

This chain uses TRBV19 with TRBJ1-4; tentatively, D is TRBD1 (5 bases). Per germline, CDR1 LNHDA and CDR2 SQIVND (reference sequence). This CDR3 spans 15 amino acids. Trimming left V 3 bases short and J 8 bases short, with 16 bases between. Here the CDR3 reads CASSMVAGSREKLFF. The CDR3 DNA reads TGTGCCAGTAGTATGGTGGCAGGGTCTCGGGAAAAACTGTTTTTT.